This T cell receptor (beta chain) was recovered during a study of T cell responses to AZD1222 COVID-19 vaccine. As concerns this clone: Its antigen is as yet unknown.

The data were produced by immunoSEQ multiplex PCR, yet TCRdb's version contains in-frame clones alone and is incomplete. The sample has 100,000 to 150,000 clones; 80% to 90% are singletons. General study findings and limits: Among those given AZD1222, only five to seven were seropositive at baseline. It should be noted that donors were predominantly white British and more often female, and clonal diversity was possibly underestimated. Across the whole spike, CD4 TCRs peaked at regions 160-218 and 743-854. There were repertoire samples only from the period after the peak T cell response.

V was trimmed by 5 bases and J by 6 bases, leaving 8 bases between them. The CDR3 contains 12 residues. Germline lookup yields CDR1 LNHDA and CDR2 SQIVND (reference sequence). The sample consisted of peripheral blood, taken on day 0 of AZD1222 vaccination. This chain links TRBV19 with TRBJ2-1; D perhaps matches TRBD1 (7 bases). This clonotype originated in an adult in good health. The CDR3 loop is CASSQGGNEQFF. DNA for the CDR3: TGTGCCAGTAGTCAGGGGGGCAATGAGCAGTTCTTC.